One sample yielded the 7 T cell receptor beta chains listed below, sequenced in a study of control samples from healthy donors and cancer patients. Sequenced by immunoSEQ multiplex PCR; TCRdb stores in-frame clones only, minus some. The sample lists about 150,000 clones, approximately 96% occurring once. Sequences were obtained from blood. The origin of the receptors is a man aged 40-49 years in good health.

The chain has TRBV29-1 and TRBJ2-2, with 10 positions matching TRBD1. There are 15 residues in the CDR3. The V segment lost 7 bases and the J segment 3 bases; nucleotides outside the gene matches: 8. The V gene's germline CDR1 is SQVTM and CDR2 ANQGSEA. CDR3 region: CSAARTGGYTGELFF. Here the CDR3 DNA reads TGCAGCGCCGCCCGGACAGGGGGGTACACCGGGGAGCTGTTTTTT.

This rearrangement joins TRBV6-2 or TRBV6-3 to TRBJ1-2; D uncertain. Trimming stripped 2 bases from V and 5 bases from J, with 15 bases between. The CDR3 is made up of 15 amino acids. Germline lookup yields CDR1 MNHEY and CDR2 SVGEGT. This chain's CDR3 is CASSYKAHTPYGYTF. The CDR3, as DNA: TGTGCCAGCAGTTACAAGGCCCATACACCATATGGCTACACCTTC.

This chain connects TRBV2 to TRBJ2-6; D is undetermined. This CDR3 contains 15 residues. V was clipped by 3 bases and J by 0 bases, with 6 bases between them. Germline V lookup: CDR1 SNHLY, CDR2 FYNNEI. Here the CDR3 DNA reads TGTGCCAGCAGTGAGGTCGGCTCTGGGGCCAACGTCCTGACTTTC. This encodes CASSEVGSGANVLTF.

The V gene is TRBV19, the J gene TRBJ1-5; the D is unclear. The length of the CDR3 is 12 residues. Germline CDR1 and CDR2: LNHDA and SQIVND (reference sequence). Trimming left V 4 bases short and J 4 bases short, with 5 bases between. The chain's CDR3 is CASSKLNQPQHF. As DNA, the CDR3 is TGTGCCAGTAGTAAACTTAATCAGCCCCAGCATTTT.

The V call is TRBV24-1, the J call TRBJ2-7; 9 bases agree with TRBD1. CDR3 length equals 16 residues. The V and J ends lost 3 bases and 1 base, in that order; junction bases with no gene match: 6. The V gene's germline CDR1 is KGHDR and CDR2 SFDVKD. In nucleotides, the CDR3 is TGTGCCACCAGTGATGCCCCCGGGACAGGGTCCTACGAGCAGTACTTC. The encoded protein is CATSDAPGTGSYEQYF.

The V and J genes are TRBV24-1 and TRBJ1-2; D gene unclear. The CDR3 has 12 amino acids. Per the germline V gene, CDR1 is KGHDR and CDR2 is SFDVKD. Deletions cut 1 base from V and 9 bases from J, with 8 bases between. DNA for the CDR3: TGTGCCACCAGTGATTTTCGACACAGCTACACCTTC. It is translated as CATSDFRHSYTF.

CDR3 DNA: TGCAGTGCTAGCGGGGTCGGCGAGCAGTACTTC. Residues: CSASGVGEQYF. The chain couples TRBV20-1 to TRBJ2-7; possibly TRBD2 for D (5 bases). The CDR3 runs to 11 residues. V shed 3 bases and J shed 6 bases, with 9 bases lying between them. Looked up from germline, CDR1 is DFQATT and CDR2 is SNEGSKA (reference sequence).